Each of the 17 T cell receptor beta chains below was sequenced from the same sample in a study of T cells after yellow fever vaccination. TCRdb reprocessed the 5' RACE reads with MiXCR, giving one entry per CDR3 protein. Of 200,000 to 300,000 distinct CDR3 sequences in the sample, more than 6.5% were seen once. The material sequenced was CD4+ T cells sorted from PBMCs, taken on the day of the yellow fever booster vaccination. The receptors shown here come from a young man who received the YFV17D yellow fever vaccine.

This clonotype was seen a few times. This chain links TRBV3-1 with TRBJ2-7, with 7 bases that match TRBD2. Germline trimming cut 6 bases from V and 6 bases from J; bases unmatched to any gene: 8. Per the germline V gene, CDR1 is LGHDT and CDR2 is YNNKEL (reference sequence). The CDR3 loop spans 13 amino acids. CDR3 DNA: TGTGCCAGCAGGTGGCGGGAGTTCAGCGAGCAGTACTTC. It translates to CASRWREFSEQYF.

The gene calls are TRBV7-2 and TRBJ2-3; no clear D gene. This CDR3 contains 12 residues. In germline, CDR1 is SGHTA, CDR2 FQGNSA. Trimming took 3 bases from V and 5 from J, leaving 6 bases between them. The CDR3 reads CASSFFRDTQYF. The CDR3 nucleotides are TGTGCCAGCAGCTTTTTTCGAGATACGCAGTATTTT.

This clonotype was observed many times. The V and J genes are TRBV7-2 and TRBJ2-1, with 11 bases that match TRBD2. The J segment lost 13 bases and the V segment lost 5 bases, leaving 13 bases of the junction unmatched. Looked up from germline, CDR1 is SGHTA and CDR2 is FQGNSA. The CDR3 contains 15 residues. The CDR3 DNA is TGTGCCAGCAGCAAAATAAGAGGGACTAGCGGCTTCCAGTTCTTC. It yields the protein CASSKIRGTSGFQFF.

There are a few counts of this clonotype. The chain uses TRBV7-2 and TRBJ2-7; D gene uncertain. Germline loops: CDR1 SGHTA, CDR2 FQGNSA. This CDR3 spans 14 amino acids. V gave up 1 base and J gave up 2 bases, with 9 bases separating them. Written as DNA, the CDR3 is TGTGCCAGCAGCTTAGTGGCAGAGGCCTACGAGCAGTACTTC. This translates into CASSLVAEAYEQYF.

This clonotype was seen more than once but under ten times. V gene TRBV12-3 or TRBV12-4 combines with J gene TRBJ2-2; 11 nucleotides align to TRBD2. Losses at the gene ends were 6 bases for V and 6 bases for J; bases not matched to a gene: 12. The CDR3 extends over 17 amino acids. The CDR3 DNA reads TGTGCCAGCAGCTCTAATAGCGGGAGGGTATCGGCCGGGGAGCTGTTTTTT. It specifies CASSSNSGRVSAGELFF.

J is TRBJ2-7 and V is TRBV12-3 or TRBV12-4; the D is unclear. Trimming removed 3 bases at V and 4 bases at J, with 7 bases between. The CDR3 has 12 amino acids. Here the CDR3 DNA reads TGTGCCAGCAGTTTGACCCTATACGAGCAGTACTTC. Protein: CASSLTLYEQYF.

This clonotype was picked up many times. This chain uses TRBV28 with TRBJ2-4; no reliable D call. This CDR3 spans 14 amino acids. Germline V gives CDR1 MDHEN, CDR2 SYDVKM. Trimming pared 6 bases from V and 1 base from J, leaving 10 bases between. CDR3 loop: CASRPPGAKNIQYF. For the CDR3, the DNA is TGTGCCAGCAGGCCACCAGGTGCCAAAAACATTCAGTACTTC.

This clonotype came up many times. This chain links TRBV10-2 with TRBJ1-1; TRBD1 aligns across 7 bases. Germline V gives CDR1 WSHSY, CDR2 SAAADI. Trimming at V came to 6 bases and at J to 3 bases, leaving 1 base not matched to a gene. CDR3 length equals 12 residues. The CDR3 sequence: CASRDRHTEAFF. CDR3 sequence (DNA): TGCGCCAGCAGGGACAGGCACACTGAAGCTTTCTTT.

This chain links TRBV7-9 with TRBJ2-7; D perhaps matches TRBD1 (5 bases). V lost 4 bases and J 4 bases, leaving 14 bases between the germline ends. Per the germline V gene, CDR1 is SEHNR and CDR2 is FQNEAQ (reference sequence). The CDR3 is 14 amino acids. CDR3 loop: CASSSTAAGYEQYF. CDR3 nucleotide sequence: TGTGCCAGCAGCTCGACAGCAGCAGGGTACGAGCAGTACTTC.

This clonotype was seen at least ten times. V usage is TRBV3-1 and J usage is TRBJ2-1; 8 nucleotides align to TRBD2. The CDR3 runs to 16 residues. Trimming took 0 bases from V and 6 from J; bases not matched to a gene: 7. Germline V lookup: CDR1 LGHDT, CDR2 YNNKEL (reference sequence). The CDR3 here is CASSQDSGVGSNEQFF. The CDR3 DNA is TGTGCCAGCAGCCAAGATAGCGGGGTTGGGAGCAATGAGCAGTTCTTC.

This clonotype turned up a few times. The rearrangement uses TRBV5-1 and TRBJ1-4; 9 bases are shared with TRBD1. In germline, CDR1 is SGHRS, CDR2 YFSETQ. J was trimmed by 7 bases and V by 4 bases; bases with no gene match: 5. The CDR3 spans 14 residues. CDR3 loop: CASSTGTGREKLFF. In DNA form, the CDR3 reads TGCGCCAGCAGCACCGGGACAGGGCGTGAAAAACTGTTTTTT.

This clonotype was counted between two and nine times. The chain links TRBV7-2 to TRBJ2-7; perhaps TRBD1 as D (5 bases). In germline, CDR1 is SGHTA, CDR2 FQGNSA. With 1 base removed from V and 8 bases from J, the gap between germline ends came to 9 bases. This CDR3 is 12 amino acids long. The CDR3, as DNA: TGTGCCAGCAGCTTAGAGGGGTTCCAGCAGTACTTC. It codes for CASSLEGFQQYF.

V and J are TRBV5-4 and TRBJ2-5; 14 bases agree with TRBD2. Germline-derived CDR1 and CDR2 are SGHNT and YYREEE (reference sequence). The CDR3 runs 16 residues. The junction had 4 bases not matched to a gene; V was cut back by 1 base and J by 5 bases. The CDR3 loop reads CASSLRLAGGAETQYF. The CDR3 DNA sequence: TGTGCCAGCAGCTTGAGACTAGCGGGAGGGGCTGAGACCCAGTACTTC.

This clonotype has only a few counts. The chain couples TRBV12-3 or TRBV12-4 to TRBJ2-3, with 11 bases that match TRBD2. The CDR3 contains 13 residues. J lost 7 bases, V lost 6 bases, and 3 bases had no gene match. The CDR3 protein is CASSRTSGYTQYF. CDR3 in DNA: TGTGCCAGCAGCCGGACTAGCGGGTATACGCAGTATTTT.

The chain uses TRBV5-1 and TRBJ1-2; 7 bases are a match to TRBD1. There are 14 residues in the CDR3. CDR1 is SGHRS, CDR2 YFSETQ, per germline. The trim removed 10 bases at V and 5 bases at J, leaving 14 bases unmatched. The CDR3 region has the DNA TGCGCCCAGGGGGGTGACCCGAGCACTTATGGCTACACCTTC. Translated, it gives CAQGGDPSTYGYTF.

The sample holds many counts of this clonotype. J is TRBJ2-5 and V is TRBV6-2 or TRBV6-3, with 9 bases matching TRBD1. The germline V gene encodes CDR1 MNHEY and CDR2 SVGEGT. V lost 8 bases to trimming and J lost 4 bases; unmatched junction nucleotides: 11. The CDR3 is 15 residues long. The CDR3 spells CASGSRDRVRETQYF. CDR3 DNA sequence: TGTGCCAGCGGAAGTAGGGACAGGGTCCGAGAGACCCAGTACTTC.

The chain joins TRBV18 to TRBJ1-1; D perhaps matches TRBD1 (5 bases). Germline V lookup: CDR1 KGHSH, CDR2 LQKENI. V dropped 5 bases and J dropped 1 base, with 11 bases sitting between them. The CDR3 length is 14 residues. CDR3 DNA: TGTGCCAGCTCAGGGAGGGGCGGGAACACTGAAGCTTTCTTT. Translated: CASSGRGGNTEAFF.